The rows below give T cell receptor beta chains drawn from one sample of a study of shared clonotypes between healthy human individuals. Generated by immunoSEQ multiplex PCR, the TCRdb table keeps only in-frame clones and is missing some. The sample yields about 2.1 million clones, around 93% seen once. Sequencing was performed on naive CD8+ T cells from PBMCs. The receptor source for this set is a man younger than 30 in good health. Some clones in this sample may be carry-over from other donors' samples. Each CDR3 is given with its conserved first and last residue. Fields, in order: J gene, D gene, V gene, CDR3 DNA, CDR3 protein. A D gene is named only where the DNA matches it firmly.

j_gene: TRBJ2-1; d_gene: TRBD2; v_gene: TRBV6-1; CDR3nt: TGTGCCAGCAGTGAAAGCGGGAGACTCTACAATGAGCAGTTCTTC; CDR3aa: CASSESGRLYNEQFF
j_gene: TRBJ1-3; d_gene: TRBD1; v_gene: TRBV6-5; CDR3nt: TGTGCCAGCAGTTTAAACAGGGGGGGAGCTGGAAACACCATATATTTT; CDR3aa: CASSLNRGGAGNTIYF
j_gene: TRBJ1-5; d_gene: TRBD1; v_gene: TRBV4-3; CDR3nt: TGCGCCAGCAGCCGCCTAACAGGGGCCGATCAGCCCCAGCATTTT; CDR3aa: CASSRLTGADQPQHF
j_gene: TRBJ2-4; d_gene: .; v_gene: TRBV28; CDR3nt: TGTGCCAGCAGTTTTGTTCGCGGGGCGCTAGCCAAAAACATTCAGTACTTC; CDR3aa: CASSFVRGALAKNIQYF
j_gene: TRBJ2-1; d_gene: TRBD2; v_gene: TRBV7-9; CDR3nt: TGTGCCAGCAGCCCCTCCGGACTAGCGGGAGGTGAGCAGTTCTTC; CDR3aa: CASSPSGLAGGEQFF
j_gene: TRBJ2-3; d_gene: .; v_gene: TRBV7-3; CDR3nt: TGTGCCAGCAGCTCAAGGGCACAGGGCGCTGCCCCCACAGATACGCAGTATTTT; CDR3aa: CASSSRAQGAAPTDTQYF
j_gene: TRBJ1-1; d_gene: TRBD1; v_gene: TRBV6-5; CDR3nt: TGTGCCAGCAGTTACCAGACAGGGGGGAACACTGAAGCTTTCTTT; CDR3aa: CASSYQTGGNTEAFF
j_gene: TRBJ2-7; d_gene: .; v_gene: TRBV9; CDR3nt: TGTGCCAGCAGCGTAGCGTCTAGCGCTTCCTACGAGCAGTACTTC; CDR3aa: CASSVASSASYEQYF
j_gene: TRBJ1-1; d_gene: TRBD1; v_gene: TRBV5-1; CDR3nt: TGCGCCAGCAGCTTGGGACAGGGGGCGTATACTGAAGCTTTCTTT; CDR3aa: CASSLGQGAYTEAFF
j_gene: TRBJ2-2; d_gene: .; v_gene: TRBV10-3; CDR3nt: TGTGCCATCAGTGAGCAGGGGATCACCGGGGAGCTGTTTTTT; CDR3aa: CAISEQGITGELFF
j_gene: TRBJ2-1; d_gene: TRBD2; v_gene: TRBV5-1; CDR3nt: TGCGCCAGCAGCCAAACTAGCGGGCCATACAATGAGCAGTTCTTC; CDR3aa: CASSQTSGPYNEQFF
j_gene: TRBJ2-1; d_gene: TRBD2; v_gene: TRBV5-8; CDR3nt: TGTGCCAGCAGCTTTTCCGGACTAGCGGCCCTGGATGAGCAGTTCTTC; CDR3aa: CASSFSGLAALDEQFF
j_gene: TRBJ2-7; d_gene: TRBD1; v_gene: TRBV5-1; CDR3nt: TGCGCCAGCAGCTTTGACCTCGGGACAGCCTACGAGCAGTACTTC; CDR3aa: CASSFDLGTAYEQYF
j_gene: TRBJ2-3; d_gene: .; v_gene: TRBV11-1; CDR3nt: TGTGCCAGCAGCTTCGTCAGGGGTGGAACAGATACGCAGTATTTT; CDR3aa: CASSFVRGGTDTQYF
j_gene: TRBJ2-7; d_gene: TRBD1; v_gene: TRBV7-2; CDR3nt: TGTGCCAGCAGCTCTAGACAGGGGGCGAGCTCCTACGAGCAGTACTTC; CDR3aa: CASSSRQGASSYEQYF
j_gene: TRBJ1-2; d_gene: .; v_gene: TRBV14; CDR3nt: TGTGCCAGCAGCCGAACCGGACAGCCTAACTATGGCTACACCTTC; CDR3aa: CASSRTGQPNYGYTF
j_gene: TRBJ2-7; d_gene: .; v_gene: TRBV28; CDR3nt: TGTGCCAGCAGTCTACCTCGGATAACGGGCTACGAGCAGTACTTC; CDR3aa: CASSLPRITGYEQYF
j_gene: TRBJ2-1; d_gene: .; v_gene: TRBV19; CDR3nt: TGTGCCAGTAGCCATCCGCCGTGGCAGGAGCAGTTCTTC; CDR3aa: CASSHPPWQEQFF
j_gene: TRBJ1-6; d_gene: TRBD1; v_gene: TRBV5-4; CDR3nt: TGTGCCAGCAGCCGATCGACCGGGACAGGTAATTCACCCCTCCACTTT; CDR3aa: CASSRSTGTGNSPLHF
j_gene: TRBJ2-7; d_gene: TRBD2; v_gene: TRBV7-8; CDR3nt: TGTGCCAGCAGCCCAGGTGGACTAGCCGCTCCTTGGTACGAGCAGTACTTC; CDR3aa: CASSPGGLAAPWYEQYF
j_gene: TRBJ2-7; d_gene: TRBD1; v_gene: TRBV2; CDR3nt: TGTGCCAGCATTGGACAGGGGATGGGCTACGAGCAGTACTTC; CDR3aa: CASIGQGMGYEQYF
j_gene: TRBJ1-2; d_gene: .; v_gene: TRBV19; CDR3nt: TGTGCCAGTAGTAATAGGGTTGACTATGGCTACACCTTC; CDR3aa: CASSNRVDYGYTF